The 11 T cell receptor beta chains listed next were all sequenced from one sample in a study of shared clonotypes between healthy human individuals. The assay was immunoSEQ multiplex PCR, and TCRdb's table has in-frame clones only and misses some. The table has some 2,000,000 clones, about 95% seen once. CD8 cells classed as naive were CD45RO-negative and positively selected for CCR7, excluding terminally differentiated effector memory CD45RA+ cells. The sequenced material came from naive CD8+ T cells sorted from blood. The receptors derive from a man younger than 35 in good health.

The chain uses TRBV6-1 and TRBJ2-7; the match to TRBD1 covers 10 bases. This CDR3 contains 15 residues. Germline values: CDR1 MNHNS, CDR2 SASEGT. The V and J ends lost 5 bases and 2 bases, in that order; junction bases with no gene match: 6. DNA of the CDR3: TGTGCCAGCAGTCCACGGGGGACAGGGGCCTACGAGCAGTACTTC. This codes for CASSPRGTGAYEQYF.

The chain employs TRBV10-2 and TRBJ1-4; D is unresolved. Germline CDR1 WSHSY, CDR2 SAAADI. The CDR3 loop spans 16 amino acids. V dropped 2 bases and J dropped 3 bases, with 13 bases sitting between them. The chain's CDR3 is CASSEEWAHSNEKLFF. The CDR3 DNA is TGCGCCAGCAGTGAGGAATGGGCCCATTCTAATGAAAAACTGTTTTTT.

This chain uses TRBV27 with TRBJ2-7, with D perhaps matching TRBD1 (5 bases). The germline CDR1 and CDR2 sequences are MNHEY and SMNVEV (reference sequence). CDR3 length: 14 residues. Trimming took off 7 bases at V and 0 bases at J, with 13 bases between the two ends. CDR3 in amino acids: CASKALGASYEQYF. The CDR3 DNA sequence: TGTGCCAGCAAAGCCCTAGGGGCCTCCTACGAGCAGTACTTC.

The chain is built from TRBV7-9 and TRBJ2-5, with 7 positions matching TRBD1. V shed 4 bases and J 5 bases; nucleotides not matched to a gene: 7. Per the germline V gene, CDR1 is SEHNR and CDR2 is FQNEAQ (reference sequence). This CDR3 is 14 amino acids long. The CDR3 DNA reads as TGTGCCAGCAGCTCCCCGACAGGGCAGGAGACCCAGTACTTC. Encoded protein: CASSSPTGQETQYF.

The CDR3 loop reads CASGQGTGEETQYF. CDR3 nucleotide sequence: TGTGCTAGTGGTCAAGGGACAGGGGAAGAGACCCAGTACTTC. The V call is TRBV12-5, the J call TRBJ2-5; 10 bases fit TRBD1. This CDR3 region has 14 residues. V dropped 5 bases and J dropped 3; count of bases not matched to a gene: 3. In germline, CDR1 is LGHNT, CDR2 FRNRAP. The full variable domain, rest sourced from reference TRBV12-5 and TRBJ2-5, is DARVTQTPRHKVTEMGQEVTMRCQPILGHNTVFWYRQTMMQGLELLAYFRNRAPLDDSGMPKDRFSAEMPDATLATLKIQPSEPRDSAVYFCASGQGTGEETQYFGPGTRLLVL.

The V gene is TRBV9, the J gene TRBJ1-2, with TRBD1 identical over 7 bases. Germline CDR1 and CDR2: SGDLS and YYNGEE. Trimming took 6 bases from V and 4 from J; bases not matched to a gene: 12. The CDR3 extends over 15 amino acids. The chain's CDR3 is CASTPSPGQSYGYTF. CDR3 in DNA: TGTGCCAGCACCCCTTCCCCGGGACAGTCCTATGGCTACACCTTC.

This chain links TRBV19 with TRBJ1-1; D not certain. The V end lost 0 bases, the J end lost 3 bases, and 17 bases lay between the germline ends. Germline assignment: CDR1 LNHDA and CDR2 SQIVND (reference sequence). CDR3 length: 17 residues. CDR3 nucleotide sequence: TGTGCCAGTAGTATAGACCCGCACCTGGAGAGATACACTGAAGCTTTCTTT. Translating gives CASSIDPHLERYTEAFF.

The CDR3 region is CASSPGLAGVVYEQYF. Written as DNA, the CDR3 is TGTGCCAGCAGCCCTGGACTAGCGGGGGTTGTATACGAGCAGTACTTC. The chain combines TRBV13 with TRBJ2-7; 13 positions agree with TRBD2. J lost 4 bases, V lost 5 bases, and 8 bases had no gene match. CDR3 size: 16 residues. Germline CDR1 and CDR2: PRHDT and FYEKMQ (reference sequence).

The rearrangement uses TRBV27 and TRBJ2-2; D is perhaps TRBD2 (5 bases). This CDR3 is 14 amino acids long. Germline CDR1 reads MNHEY; CDR2 reads SMNVEV (reference sequence). V shed 6 bases and J shed 7 bases, with 15 bases lying between them. The CDR3 loop is CASSPPNGVGELFF. The CDR3 DNA is TGTGCCAGCAGCCCCCCAAACGGGGTCGGGGAGCTGTTTTTT.

The chain employs TRBV7-6 and TRBJ2-7, with TRBD2 identical over 7 bases. Germline assignment: CDR1 SGHVS and CDR2 FNYEAQ. Germline trimming cut 1 base from V and 5 bases from J; bases unmatched to any gene: 14. CDR3 size: 17 residues. The CDR3 loop is CASSLGGWAGAGDEQYF. DNA for the CDR3: TGTGCCAGCAGCTTAGGGGGCTGGGCGGGAGCTGGTGACGAGCAGTACTTC.

This CDR3 reads CASSRDDRKYYEQYF. The CDR3 coding sequence is TGTGCCAGCAGTCGGGACGACCGGAAGTACTACGAGCAGTACTTC. The chain combines TRBV28 with TRBJ2-7; D assignment may be TRBD1 or TRBD2 (5 bases each). V was trimmed by 5 bases and J by 3 bases, leaving 17 bases between them. The CDR3 is 15 residues long. Germline CDR1 is MDHEN and CDR2 is SYDVKM.